The 18 T cell receptor beta chains below come from one sample, sequenced in a study of vaccination and CD4 T cells after COVID-19. With the Oncomine TCR Beta short-read assay, DNA from cultured CD4+ T cells was sequenced. TCRdb fed the PCR reads into MiXCR, producing one record per CDR3 protein. This table has 15,000 or so distinct CDR3 sequences, about half appearing once. Treatment given: roughly ten-day PBMC culture with coronavirus spike peptide pools or control peptides (ViraFEST assay). No antigen is known for these receptors. Sequencing used CD4+ T cells from blood, cultured in vitro. These TCRs come from a human donor who had recovered from COVID-19.

V gene TRBV7-2 combines with J gene TRBJ2-3; D perhaps matches TRBD2 (6 bases). V gave up 5 bases and J gave up 9 bases, with 12 bases separating them. The CDR3 has 12 amino acids. Germline CDR1 SGHTA, CDR2 FQGNSA. The chain's CDR3 is CASSRPGETQYF. CDR3 nucleotides: TGTGCCAGCAGCCGCCCGGGAGAGACGCAGTATTTT.

As regards this clonotype: The junction shows a germline mismatch at one end, possibly a read error. The chain recombines TRBV20-1 with TRBJ1-5; D ambiguous. The CDR3 has 13 residues. Germline values: CDR1 DFQATT, CDR2 SNEGSKA (reference sequence). The CDR3: CSATVAAYQPRHF. CDR3 bases: TGCAGTGCTACCGTAGCGGCTTATCAGCCCCGGCATTTT.

This clonotype came up once. The V and J genes are TRBV7-2 and TRBJ2-7; no reliable D call. The V gene lost 4 bases and the J gene lost 0 bases, with 7 bases spanning the gap. The CDR3 has 13 residues. Germline assignment: CDR1 SGHTA and CDR2 FQGNSA. The CDR3 DNA sequence: TGTGCCAGCAGCTATCGGACCTCCTACGAGCAGTACTTC. Protein product: CASSYRTSYEQYF.

The chain couples TRBV2 to TRBJ1-2; D may be TRBD1 (5 bases). The CDR3 consists of 15 residues. The germline V and J ends were trimmed by 3 bases and 8 bases, with 19 bases remaining between them. Per germline, CDR1 SNHLY and CDR2 FYNNEI. The DNA of the CDR3 is TGTGCCAGCAGTGATCGGTTAGCGTGGGGGAGCGGCTACACCTTC. As protein: CASSDRLAWGSGYTF.

This chain joins TRBV27 and TRBJ1-2; 9 bases are shared with TRBD1. CDR1 and CDR2 (germline): MNHEY, SMNVEV (reference sequence). Trimming took 2 bases from V and 7 from J; bases not matched to a gene: 11. The CDR3 runs 16 residues. The CDR3, as DNA: TGTGCCAGCAGTTTAAGGGTGGGGACAGGGTTTTCTGGCTACACCTTC. Translated: CASSLRVGTGFSGYTF.

The chain employs TRBV28 and TRBJ2-5; tentative D call: TRBD1 (6 bases). CDR1 and CDR2 from the germline V gene are MDHEN and SYDVKM. Trimming took 5 bases from V and 3 from J, leaving 22 bases between them. The CDR3 length is 17 residues. The chain's CDR3 is CASSPPNPRQGKETQYF. CDR3 nucleotide sequence: TGTGCCAGCAGTCCTCCTAACCCTCGGCAGGGGAAAGAGACCCAGTACTTC.

This clonotype was detected only a few times. V gene TRBV6-2 or TRBV6-3 combines with J gene TRBJ1-2; D possibly corresponds to TRBD1 (5 bases). There are 12 residues in the CDR3. Trimming left V 6 bases short and J 6 bases short, with 11 bases between. In germline, CDR1 is MNHEY, CDR2 SVGEGT. The CDR3 is CASRSRGDGYTF. The DNA of the CDR3 is TGTGCCAGCAGGTCGCGGGGGGATGGCTACACCTTC.

Concerning this clonotype: As the CDR3 is not closed by the conserved phenylalanine or tryptophan, this likely results from a read error. This rearrangement joins TRBV7-9 to TRBJ2-7; no clear D gene. The CDR3 sequence is 13 residues long. Trimming shortened V by 1 base and J by 2 bases, and 6 bases separated the two germline ends. Germline assignment: CDR1 SEHNR and CDR2 FQNEAQ (reference sequence). The CDR3 region has the DNA TGTGCCAGCAGCTTAGACGGAACCTACGAGCAGTACTAC. Its translation is CASSLDGTYEQYY.

This sequence joins TRBV7-9 and TRBJ2-5; possible D gene TRBD2, 6 bases. This CDR3 contains 15 residues. Trimming took off 3 bases at V and 5 bases at J, with 16 bases between the two ends. From germline, CDR1 is SEHNR and CDR2 FQNEAQ (reference sequence). The CDR3 DNA follows: TGTGCCAGCAGCTTGGCGGGACTTTCCTGGGAGACCCAGTACTTC. Translation: CASSLAGLSWETQYF.

The genes are TRBV6-1 and TRBJ1-1; D uncertain. V gave up 5 bases and J gave up 11 bases, with 21 bases separating them. The CDR3 length is 14 residues. Germline V lookup: CDR1 MNHNS, CDR2 SASEGT. The CDR3 here is CASSPLGTQRGAFF. For the CDR3, the DNA is TGTGCCAGCAGTCCCCTCGGAACCCAGCGAGGGGCTTTCTTT.

Written as DNA, the CDR3 is TGTGCCAGCAGTCAGGGGAACAGGGGGCAGTTAAGTCAGCCCCAGCATTTT. Translation gives CASSQGNRGQLSQPQHF. This sequence joins TRBV6-2 or TRBV6-3 and TRBJ1-5; 9 bases align to TRBD1. Per the germline V gene, CDR1 is MNHEY and CDR2 is SVGEGT. CDR3 length: 17 residues. Losses at the gene ends were 5 bases for V and 6 bases for J; bases not matched to a gene: 14.

This clonotype was counted a few times. The genes are TRBV28 and TRBJ1-5, with no clear D. The germline V gene has CDR1 MDHEN and CDR2 SYDVKM. The CDR3 consists of 12 residues. With 5 bases removed from V and 8 bases from J, the gap between germline ends came to 10 bases. CDR3 sequence: CASSTTGEPQHF. Written as DNA, the CDR3 is TGTGCCAGCAGTACCACCGGCGAGCCCCAGCATTTT.

The chain recombines TRBV6-1 with TRBJ1-5, with D uncertain. The CDR3 runs 11 residues. The V gene lost 6 bases and the J gene lost 11 bases, with 11 bases spanning the gap. The V gene's germline CDR1 is MNHNS and CDR2 SASEGT. The CDR3 protein is CASRRGGAQHF. The CDR3 DNA follows: TGTGCCAGCAGGCGGGGAGGCGCCCAGCATTTT.

The CDR3 spells CASSDSGQAFGVEQYF. The CDR3, as DNA: TGTGCCAGCAGCGACTCGGGACAGGCGTTCGGAGTCGAGCAGTACTTC. The V and J genes are TRBV7-9 and TRBJ2-7, with TRBD1 identical over 8 bases. Trimming at V came to 5 bases and at J to 6 bases, leaving 15 bases not matched to a gene. CDR1 SEHNR and CDR2 FQNEAQ come from the germline V gene (reference sequence). This CDR3 has 16 amino acids. Variable domain in full (rest from reference TRBV7-9 and TRBJ2-7): DTGVSQNPRHKITKRGQNVTFRCDPISEHNRLYWYRQTLGQGPEFLTYFQNEAQLEKSRLLSDRFSAERPKGSFSTLEIQRTEQGDSAMYLCASSDSGQAFGVEQYFGPGTRLTVT.

By frequency in the sample, this clonotype is medium-sized. The rearrangement uses TRBV28 and TRBJ2-5, with a weak D call TRBD1 (6 bases). Trimming cost V 5 bases and J 5 bases, with 21 bases left between them. CDR3 length equals 16 residues. Per germline, CDR1 MDHEN and CDR2 SYDVKM. The CDR3 bases are TGTGCCAGCAGTACTGACCGGGACAACCGTCGGGAGACCCAGTACTTC. Translation: CASSTDRDNRRETQYF.

The J gene is TRBJ2-1, the V gene TRBV11-2; the match to TRBD2 covers 9 bases. There are 14 residues in the CDR3. After removal of 5 bases from V and 6 bases from J, the junction contained 5 bases not matched to a gene. From germline, CDR1 is SGHAT and CDR2 FQNNGV. CDR3 sequence reads: CASSTQTSGNEQFF. In DNA, the CDR3 is TGTGCCAGCAGCACCCAGACTAGCGGCAATGAGCAGTTCTTC. Full variable domain (missing parts from reference TRBV11-2 and TRBJ2-1): EAGVAQSPRYKIIEKRQSVAFWCNPISGHATLYWYQQILGQGPKLLIQFQNNGVVDDSQLPKDRFSAERLKGVDSTLKIQPAKLEDSAVYLCASSTQTSGNEQFFGPGTRLTVL.

The chain is built from TRBV5-1 and TRBJ1-6, with D perhaps matching TRBD1 (6 bases). The V end lost 4 bases, the J end lost 7 bases, and 9 bases lay between the germline ends. This CDR3 spans 13 amino acids. The germline gives CDR1 SGHRS, CDR2 YFSETQ. The CDR3 reads CASSEGQNSPLHF. In DNA form, the CDR3 reads TGCGCCAGCAGCGAAGGACAGAATTCACCCCTCCACTTT.

The gene calls are TRBV20-1 and TRBJ2-1; D call uncertain. Between the trimmed V and J ends, which lost 6 bases and 4 bases, there was a span of 10 bases. The length of the CDR3 is 12 residues. Per germline, CDR1 DFQATT and CDR2 SNEGSKA (reference sequence). The CDR3 region is CSALYKYNEQFF. CDR3 coding DNA: TGCAGTGCCCTTTATAAATACAATGAGCAGTTCTTC.